The 31 T cell receptor beta chains listed next were all sequenced from one sample in a study of tumor and adjacent non-tumor tissue in lung cancer. RNA was extracted from bulk tissue without any cell sorting. Distant lung tissue was collected more than 3 cm away from the tumor edge. The library came from three nested PCR rounds adapted from ARM-PCR protocols. TCRdb reanalysed the multiplex PCR reads using MiXCR and keeps one entry per CDR3 protein. The sample lists 110,000 or so distinct CDR3 sequences; roughly two thirds were seen once. The sample comprised distant non-tumor lung tissue. The receptors derive from a man aged 60 to 69 with non-small cell lung cancer.

Details on this clonotype: Given a much more abundant clone one base away, this may be a read error. The J gene is TRBJ1-3, the V gene TRBV13; possibly TRBD1 for D (5 bases). The germline V gene encodes CDR1 PRHDT and CDR2 FYEKMQ (reference sequence). This CDR3 region has 16 residues. The V and J ends lost 6 bases and 1 base respectively, with 16 bases between them. Here the CDR3 DNA reads TGTGCCAGCAGTCTTACGGGACGATGTTCTGGAAACACCATATATTTT. Encoded protein: CASSLTGRCSGNTIYF.

The chain recombines TRBV30 with TRBJ1-5, with D unresolved. The CDR3 sequence is 12 residues long. Germline CDR1 and CDR2: GTSNPN and SVGIG (reference sequence). Trimming shortened V by 2 bases and J by 6 bases, and 8 bases separated the two germline ends. The CDR3 loop reads CAWSMGSQPQHF. For the CDR3, the DNA is TGTGCCTGGAGTATGGGGAGTCAGCCCCAGCATTTT.

Points on this clonotype: This may stem from a read error, because a much larger clone lies one nucleotide away. The J gene is TRBJ2-7, the V gene TRBV7-8; 15 nucleotides align to TRBD2. The CDR3 runs to 18 residues. Germline-derived CDR1 and CDR2 are SGHVS and FQNEAQ. V dropped 4 bases and J dropped 5; count of bases not matched to a gene: 12. The CDR3 bases are TGTGCCAGCAGCTCCCCGGGACTAGCGGGAGGATCCCAGAACGAGCAGTACTTC. It yields the protein CASSSPGLAGGSQNEQYF. Full variable domain (remainder filled in from reference TRBV7-8 and TRBJ2-7): GAGVSQSPRYKVAKRGQDVALRCDPISGHVSLFWYQQALGQGPEFLTYFQNEAQLDKSGLPSDRFFAERPEGSVSTLKIQRTQQEDSAVYLCASSSPGLAGGSQNEQYFGPGTRLTVT.

About this clonotype: Given the absence of the conserved phenylalanine or tryptophan at the CDR3 end, a read error is likely. The V call is TRBV20-1, the J call TRBJ2-3, with D uncertain. The V and J ends lost 7 bases and 6 bases respectively, with 20 bases between them. Per germline, CDR1 DFQATT and CDR2 SNEGSKA (reference sequence). The CDR3 is 14 amino acids. The CDR3 bases are TGCAGTGTTAGGGATGCTGGCACGGATGATACGCAGTATTCT. It encodes CSVRDAGTDDTQYS.

Note on this clonotype: The junction shows a germline mismatch at one end, possibly a read error. V is TRBV29-1 and J is TRBJ1-2; TRBD1 aligns across 7 bases. There are 12 residues in the CDR3. Germline lookup yields CDR1 SQVTM and CDR2 ANQGSEA. CDR3 coding DNA: TGCAGCGTGCAAGGGGGCGGCTATGTCTACATCTTC. Encoded protein: CSVQGGGYVYIF.

Turning to this clonotype: Given the absence of the conserved phenylalanine or tryptophan at the CDR3 end, a read error is likely. The chain is built from TRBV12-3 or TRBV12-4 and TRBJ2-5; D not certain. This CDR3 contains 14 residues. This CDR3 reads CDNSPLDSMETQYI. DNA of the CDR3: TGTGACAACAGTCCGCTGGATAGCATGGAGACACAGTACATC.

Remarks on this clonotype: Its ends do not fully match the called genes, so a read error is possible. This CDR3 is CASRRGTGLNTEAFF. CDR3 nucleotides: TGTGCCAGCAGACGAGGGACAGGGTTGAACACCGAAGCTTTCTTT. This sequence joins TRBV6-5 and TRBJ1-1; TRBD1 matches 9 bases. Germline loops: CDR1 MNHEY, CDR2 SVGAGI. This CDR3 is 15 amino acids long.

The chain uses TRBV6-6 and TRBJ2-3; weak D call: TRBD1 (6 bases). The J call may be mistaken, given a closer DNA end match to TRBJ1-5. Germline V gives CDR1 MNHNY, CDR2 SVGAGI (reference sequence). CDR3 length equals 17 residues. The CDR3 DNA is TGTGCAAGCTGTTACGGGGAGGACAGTTTCTACACAGATACGCAGCATTTT. This codes for CASCYGEDSFYTDTQHF.

A single count supports this clonotype. Relative to the germline gene, one junction end is altered; a read error may explain this. This rearrangement joins TRBV6-6 to TRBJ2-7; D ambiguous. This CDR3 region has 11 residues. The germline V gene encodes CDR1 MNHNY and CDR2 SVGAGI (reference sequence). This CDR3 reads CVSSFDREQYF. The CDR3 DNA follows: TGTGTCAGCAGTTTCGACCGCGAGCAGTACTTC.

There are many counts of this clonotype. The chain uses TRBV4-2 and TRBJ1-6; D is possibly TRBD1 (6 bases). This CDR3 has 19 residues. The V end was cut by 0 bases, the J end by 7 bases, with 22 bases between. Germline V lookup: CDR1 LGHNA, CDR2 YNFKEQ. CDR3 DNA sequence: TGTGCCAGCAGCCAAGAGGTCTTTCGCACGGGACAAGCCAATTCACCCCTCCACTTT. Protein: CASSQEVFRTGQANSPLHF.

With respect to this clonotype: The junction does not match germline at one end; this may be a read error. This sequence joins TRBV29-1 and TRBJ2-2; the D gene is possibly TRBD2 (5 bases). Germline assignment: CDR1 SQVTM and CDR2 ANQGSEA. This CDR3 has 13 amino acids. The CDR3 bases are TGCTGCGTTGAAGACTACAACTCCAGGGAGCTGTTTTTT. Its translation: CCVEDYNSRELFF.

This clonotype is a singleton in its sample. At one end, the junction sequence differs from germline, possibly due to a read error. The V gene is TRBV11-3, the J gene TRBJ2-7; 10 nucleotides agree with TRBD2. Germline lookup yields CDR1 SGHNT and CDR2 YENEEA. The CDR3 is 15 amino acids. CDR3 amino acids: CAGRWASGSSYEQYF. CDR3 bases: TGCGCCGGTAGGTGGGCTAGCGGGAGCTCCTACGAGCAGTACTTC.

As to this clonotype: Possible read error: a much larger clone is one base away. The genes are TRBV6-6 and TRBJ2-2; possibly TRBD1 for D (5 bases). This CDR3 spans 17 amino acids. CDR1 and CDR2 (germline): MNHNY, SVGAGI (reference sequence). Trimming removed 0 bases from V and 0 bases from J, with 11 bases in between. The CDR3 DNA reads TGTGCCAGCAGTTACTCGTGGACACACACGAACACCGGGGAGCTGTTTTTT. This translates into CASSYSWTHTNTGELFF.

Points on this clonotype: In this CDR3 the conserved last residue, phenylalanine or tryptophan, is missing, so a read error is likely. The chain links TRBV4-3 to TRBJ2-1, with 8 bases aligning to TRBD1. CDR1 LGHNA and CDR2 YSLEER come from the germline V gene. The CDR3 totals 15 residues. The CDR3 here is CASSQGVDRDYEQFI. The CDR3 nucleotides read TGCGCCAGTAGCCAAGGAGTGGACAGGGATTATGAGCAGTTCATC.

This clonotype was detected ten times or more. The CDR3 protein is CASSPETGFTGNTIYF. The CDR3 nucleotides read TGTGCCAGCAGTCCCGAGACAGGGTTTACTGGAAACACCATATATTTT. The rearrangement uses TRBV12-3 or TRBV12-4 and TRBJ1-3; 7 bases match TRBD1. V lost 5 bases to trimming and J lost 2 bases; unmatched junction nucleotides: 9. CDR3 length equals 16 residues.

Worth noting for this clonotype: A much larger clone is a single base away; this may be a read error. CDR3 region: CASMGGTKNNEQFF. The DNA of the CDR3 is TGTGCCAGCATGGGCGGGACCAAGAACAATGAGCAGTTCTTC. This chain uses TRBV28 with TRBJ2-1; D may be TRBD2 (6 bases). Trimming cost V 7 bases and J 5 bases, with 15 bases left between them. Germline V gene data show CDR1 as MDHEN and CDR2 as SYDVKM. The CDR3 is 14 residues long.

As concerns this clonotype: A much larger clone differs by one base, so this may be a read error. V and J are TRBV28 and TRBJ1-1, with 7 bases fitting TRBD1. Per germline, CDR1 MDHEN and CDR2 SYDVKM. V trimming: 5 bases; J trimming: 6 bases; junction bases outside the gene matches: 9. The CDR3 runs 14 residues. The CDR3, as DNA: TGTGCCAGCAGTCCCCAGGGGGGGACCGCTGAAGCTTTCTTT. Protein product: CASSPQGGTAEAFF.

CDR3 loop: CASSLSVSLYNEQFF. Here the CDR3 DNA reads TGTGCCAGCAGTCTCAGCGTGAGCCTGTACAATGAGCAGTTCTTC. This sequence joins TRBV6-2 or TRBV6-3 and TRBJ2-1; D is unresolved. The CDR3 spans 15 residues. Germline V gives CDR1 MNHEY, CDR2 SVGEGT. Trimming shortened V by 5 bases and J by 4 bases, and 15 bases separated the two germline ends.

As regards this clonotype: This is likely a read error, given that the CDR3 carries no conserved phenylalanine or tryptophan at its end. V and J are TRBV11-1 and TRBJ2-2; D possibly uses TRBD1 or TRBD2 (5 bases each). Germline CDR1 and CDR2: SGHAT and FQDESV (reference sequence). This CDR3 is 15 amino acids long. As DNA, the CDR3 is TGTGCCAGCAGCTCCGGGGACGTCAACACCGGGGTGCTGTTTCTT. It codes for CASSSGDVNTGVLFL.

This chain uses TRBV29-1 with TRBJ2-3; 7 nucleotides line up with TRBD2. The CDR3 is 14 residues long. Trimming took 4 bases from V and 0 from J; bases not matched to a gene: 4. Germline assignment: CDR1 SQVTM and CDR2 ANQGSEA. The CDR3 reads CSVALGRSTDTQYF. The CDR3 DNA reads TGCAGCGTTGCTCTCGGGAGGAGCACAGATACGCAGTATTTT.

As to this clonotype: The CDR3 does not close with the conserved phenylalanine or tryptophan, likely indicating a read error. The rearrangement links TRBV11-2 to TRBJ1-2, with a weak D call TRBD1 (5 bases). CDR1 SGHAT and CDR2 FQNNGV come from the germline V gene. CDR3 length equals 15 residues. CDR3 residues: CVSSLRGPNNYGYTL. Written as DNA, the CDR3 is TGTGTCAGCAGTCTAAGGGGCCCGAATAACTATGGCTACACCTTG.

For this clonotype: One base away lies a much larger clone, so this may be a sequencing read error. The rearrangement joins TRBV2 to TRBJ2-1, with TRBD2 matching over 7 bases. The V gene end was trimmed by 5 bases and the J gene end by 5 bases; junction bases not matched to a gene: 9. Germline V CDR1 and CDR2: SNHLY, FYNNEI. The CDR3 is 15 amino acids. CDR3 region: CASSTGLVGDNEQFF. CDR3 bases: TGTGCCAGCAGTACCGGACTAGTGGGGGACAATGAGCAGTTCTTC.

About this clonotype: This sequence may be a read error, since a much larger clone differs from it by one base. DNA for the CDR3: TGTGCCAGCTCTGGGGATGAGCATTTCTTC. Translating it yields CASSGDEHFF. The chain links TRBV18 to TRBJ2-1, with D uncertain. This CDR3 region has 10 residues. Germline CDR1 is KGHSH and CDR2 is LQKENI. Variable domain in full (rest from reference TRBV18 and TRBJ2-1): NAGVMQNPRHLVRRRGQEARLRCSPMKGHSHVYWYRQLPEEGLKFMVYLQKENIIDESGMPKERFSAEFPKEGPSILRIQQVVRGDSAAYFCASSGDEHFFGPGTRLTVL.

Worth noting for this clonotype: A much more abundant neighbour one base away suggests this may be a read error. V usage is TRBV6-5 and J usage is TRBJ2-5; 12 nucleotides line up with TRBD2. Germline loops: CDR1 MNHEY, CDR2 SVGAGI. This CDR3 is built from 16 residues. The CDR3 region is CVSSYSGLAGRETQYF. In DNA form, the CDR3 reads TGTGTCAGCAGTTACTCAGGACTAGCGGGACGAGAGACCCAGTACTTC.

This clonotype was observed many times. This rearrangement joins TRBV6-6 to TRBJ1-5, with D unclear. CDR3 length: 15 residues. The V gene lost 6 bases and the J gene lost 4 bases, with 16 bases spanning the gap. Germline-derived CDR1 and CDR2 are MNHNY and SVGAGI (reference sequence). CDR3 sequence: CASSRRKEGNQPQHF. CDR3 nucleotides: TGTGCCAGCAGCCGCAGGAAGGAAGGGAATCAGCCCCAGCATTTT.

A word on this clonotype: A clone one base away is much larger, so this may be a read error. The gene calls are TRBV12-3 or TRBV12-4 and TRBJ2-5; D may correspond to TRBD1 or TRBD2 (5 bases each). The CDR3 has 15 amino acids. V lost 6 bases and J lost 7, with 21 bases in between. This chain's CDR3 is CASSPRPPTGGTQYF. CDR3 sequence (DNA): TGTGCCAGCAGCCCGCGGCCACCAACAGGAGGGACCCAGTACTTC.

The CDR3 spells CASSQSGMVYEQYF. For the CDR3, the DNA is TGTGCCAGCAGTCAGTCAGGGATGGTCTACGAGCAGTACTTC. This chain connects TRBV28 to TRBJ2-7, with D perhaps TRBD1 (5 bases). The germline V and J ends were trimmed by 5 bases and 3 bases, with 14 bases remaining between them. CDR1 and CDR2 from the germline V gene are MDHEN and SYDVKM. The CDR3 length is 14 residues. Based on the CDR3 plus reference TRBV28 and TRBJ2-7, the full variable domain is DVKVTQSSRYLVKRTGEKVFLECVQDMDHENMFWYRQDPGLGLRLIYFSYDVKMKEKGDIPEGYSVSREKKERFSLILESASTNQTSMYLCASSQSGMVYEQYFGPGTRLTVT.

With regard to this clonotype: One junction end disagrees with the germline gene, perhaps due to a read error. The rearrangement uses TRBV4-1 and TRBJ2-7; D possibly corresponds to TRBD1 (5 bases). Germline CDR1 is MGHRA and CDR2 is YSYEKL. The CDR3 totals 14 residues. CDR3 loop: CASSHDRASNEQYF. The CDR3 bases are TGCGCCAGCAGCCATGACAGAGCCTCCAACGAGCAGTACTTC.

To note about this clonotype: This may come from a read error, since a much larger clone is one base off. The genes are TRBV20-1 and TRBJ2-7, with unresolved D. The CDR3 contains 13 residues. Per germline, CDR1 DFQATT and CDR2 SNEGSKA (reference sequence). The CDR3 sequence is CSAPTPGAYEQSF. CDR3 nucleotides: TGCAGTGCTCCAACACCAGGAGCCTACGAGCAGTCCTTC.

As for this clonotype: This sequence may be a read error, since a much larger clone differs from it by one base. The chain carries TRBV7-8 and TRBJ1-5, with D unclear. Gene TRBJ2-3 matches the end of the DNA better, so the J call may be wrong. The length of the CDR3 is 13 residues. Germline-derived CDR1 and CDR2 are SGHVS and FQNEAQ. Written as DNA, the CDR3 is TGTGCCAGCAGCCGAGACCGAAATCAGCCCCAGTATTTT. Protein: CASSRDRNQPQYF.

This clonotype was observed a single time. The rearrangement links TRBV3-1 to TRBJ2-5, with 9 bases fitting TRBD2. J was trimmed by 3 bases and V by 1 base; bases with no gene match: 3. This CDR3 contains 15 residues. Germline V lookup: CDR1 LGHDT, CDR2 YNNKEL (reference sequence). The CDR3 here is CASSQVRLAEETQYF. CDR3 nucleotide sequence: TGTGCCAGCAGCCAAGTGCGACTAGCGGAAGAGACCCAGTACTTC.